This T cell receptor (beta chain) comes out of a study of tumor and adjacent non-tumor tissue in lung cancer. A modified ARM-PCR protocol with three rounds of nested PCR amplified TCRbeta. TCRdb called the multiplex PCR reads again in MiXCR, with one record for every CDR3 protein. The sample includes 70,000 to 90,000 distinct CDR3 sequences, 55% to 70% of them seen just once. The CDR3 sequence is 15 residues long. Looked up from germline, CDR1 is LNHDA and CDR2 is SQIVND (reference sequence). Trimming removed 6 bases at V and 0 bases at J, with 9 bases between. This sample's RNA came from whole unsorted tissue. More than 3 cm separated this lung sample from the edge of the tumor. Between August and November 2014, newly diagnosed, chemotherapy-naive lung cancer patients underwent thoracic surgery in China.

The receptor comes from a woman aged 45 to 65 with non-small cell lung cancer. The chain joins TRBV19 to TRBJ2-6; D call uncertain. Material for sequencing was distant non-tumor lung tissue. The CDR3 bases are TGTGCCAGTAGAGAACGGAACTCTGGGGCCAACGTCCTGACTTTC. Its translation: CASRERNSGANVLTF.